A selection of T cell receptor beta chains follows, all from one sample in a study of cytomegalovirus exposure and HLA in healthy donors. Method: immunoSEQ multiplex PCR; TCRdb's copy keeps in-frame clones and lacks some. The table has under 200,000 clones, roughly 86% seen once. The sequencing sample was made of PBMCs. These receptor sequences come from a man between 18 and 35 years old in good health and CMV-seropositive. The conserved cysteine and the conserved F or W are not part of the CDR3 here. D genes are given only for firm matches.

D	V	length	J	CDR3
-	TRBV6-1	16	TRBJ1-4	ASSVTTVGIATNEKLF
-	TRBV5-6	12	TRBJ1-2	ASSLGPGGYGYT
-	TRBV5-1	11	TRBJ1-2	ASSLEGVYGYT
-	TRBV7-6	12	TRBJ2-6	ASSPTSGANVLT
TRBD2	TRBV6-5	12	TRBJ2-7	ASTRTSGNYEQY
TRBD1	TRBV28	12	TRBJ1-1	ASSLGDRVTEAF
-	TRBV27	11	TRBJ1-1	AARDNMNTEAF
TRBD2	TRBV5-1	15	TRBJ2-3	ASSLVGLAGPLDTQY
TRBD1	TRBV11-3	13	TRBJ2-7	ASSRDRGSLYEQY
-	TRBV5-1	14	TRBJ1-2	ASSLEMGALDYGYT
-	TRBV7-3	11	TRBJ2-2	ASSYGDTGELF
TRBD1	TRBV11-3	12	TRBJ1-1	ASTFGTGTTEAF
-	TRBV18	11	TRBJ2-1	ASSPPGNNEQF
TRBD2	TRBV27	15	TRBJ2-3	ASSSMLGLAGVDTQY
-	TRBV21-1	14	TRBJ2-5	ASSKAWPRGQETQY
TRBD1	TRBV6-5	13	TRBJ2-7	ASPLGTGELREQY
-	TRBV5-6	10	TRBJ1-2	ASRPQGRGYT
-	TRBV28	13	TRBJ2-7	ASSLLGRRSYEQY
-	TRBV5-1	12	TRBJ2-7	ASSLATGSYEQY
-	TRBV11-2	14	TRBJ1-1	ASSPLAWARNTEAF
TRBD1	TRBV5-6	14	TRBJ1-3	ASSAAGGLSGNTIY
TRBD1	TRBV19	15	TRBJ1-2	ASSIPGDRGRGYGYT
TRBD1	TRBV6-5	10	TRBJ1-2	ASSGTAYGYT
-	TRBV9	13	TRBJ1-1	ASSPDPNSHTEAF
-	TRBV28	13	TRBJ1-1	ASSFEAGLNTEAF
TRBD2	TRBV5-6	11	TRBJ2-1	ASSLGTSGRLF
TRBD2	TRBV19	13	TRBJ2-6	ASSRGGSGANVLT
-	TRBV19	11	TRBJ2-1	ASSIAPGEGQF
TRBD1	TRBV2	13	TRBJ2-7	ASIIKSGTGGEQY
-	TRBV12-5	11	TRBJ1-4	ASGLESGEKLF
-	TRBV5-1	14	TRBJ1-3	ASSSGHAFSGNTIY
-	TRBV5-1	13	TRBJ2-3	ASREGTFNTDTQY
-	TRBV14	12	TRBJ2-1	ASSHRGEYNEQF
TRBD2	TRBV5-1	13	TRBJ2-1	ASSFGTSGYNEQF
TRBD1	TRBV28	13	TRBJ2-1	ASSSTGGSYNEQF
TRBD2	TRBV27	15	TRBJ2-3	ASSARTSGTSTDTQY
-	TRBV19	12	TRBJ2-2	ASSILSDTGELF
-	TRBV5-1	13	TRBJ2-1	ASSLAGLGYNEQF
-	TRBV11-2	12	TRBJ2-3	ASSLRTDTDTQY
TRBD1	TRBV13	18	TRBJ2-3	ASSLVPKATGTGAGNTQY
TRBD1	TRBV5-3	14	TRBJ2-1	ARSHPPRGSYNEQF
TRBD1	TRBV18	11	TRBJ2-7	ASSVTGIDEQY
-	TRBV25-1	11	TRBJ1-3	ASSPTGGNTIY